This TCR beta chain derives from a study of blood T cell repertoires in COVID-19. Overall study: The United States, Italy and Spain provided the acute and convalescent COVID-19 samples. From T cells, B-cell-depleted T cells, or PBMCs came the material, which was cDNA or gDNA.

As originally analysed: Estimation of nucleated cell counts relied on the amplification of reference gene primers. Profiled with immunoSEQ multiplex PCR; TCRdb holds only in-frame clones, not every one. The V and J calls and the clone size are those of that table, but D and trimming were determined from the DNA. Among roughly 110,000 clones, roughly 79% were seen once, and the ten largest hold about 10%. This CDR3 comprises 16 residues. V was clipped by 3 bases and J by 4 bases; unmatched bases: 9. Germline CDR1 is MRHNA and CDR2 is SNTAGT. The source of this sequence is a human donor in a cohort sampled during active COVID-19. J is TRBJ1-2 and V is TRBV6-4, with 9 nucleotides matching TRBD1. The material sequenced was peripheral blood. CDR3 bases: TGTGCCAGCAGTGAGCTTCCGGGACAGGGAGGCTATGGCTACACCTTC. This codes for CASSELPGQGGYGYTF.